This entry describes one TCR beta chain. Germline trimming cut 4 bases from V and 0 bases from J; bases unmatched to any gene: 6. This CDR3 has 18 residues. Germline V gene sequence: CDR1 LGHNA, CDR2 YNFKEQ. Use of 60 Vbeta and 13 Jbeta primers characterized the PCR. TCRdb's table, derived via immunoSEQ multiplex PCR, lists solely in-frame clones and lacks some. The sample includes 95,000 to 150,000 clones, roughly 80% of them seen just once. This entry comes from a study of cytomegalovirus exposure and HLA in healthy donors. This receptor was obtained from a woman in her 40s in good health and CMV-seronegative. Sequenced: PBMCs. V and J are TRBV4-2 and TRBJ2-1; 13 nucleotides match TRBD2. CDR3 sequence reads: CASSPTSGGPGSYNEQFF. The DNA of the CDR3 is TGTGCCAGCAGCCCGACTAGCGGGGGGCCCGGCTCCTACAATGAGCAGTTCTTC.